This paragraph covers one T cell receptor beta chain sequence. Antigen unknown. The sample originates from a study of cytomegalovirus exposure and HLA in healthy donors. The study, taken as a whole, reports: Across donors, presence/absence analyses took sequencing depth to be roughly uniform. The authors considered a cluster of highly shared sequence variants likely to be a sequencing artifact.

This PCR relied on a set of 60 Vbeta primers and 13 Jbeta primers. Clones were read by immunoSEQ multiplex PCR, and TCRdb kept only the in-frame ones, dropping some. The repertoire holds about 150,000 clones, with 65% to 85% as singletons. V lost 1 base, J lost 4 bases, and 3 bases stayed unmatched. Germline V gene data show CDR1 as GTSNPN and CDR2 as SVGIG (reference sequence). The CDR3 totals 14 residues. What was sequenced was PBMCs. This chain links TRBV30 with TRBJ1-4; 7 nucleotides align to TRBD1. The sequence was collected from a man between 18 and 35 years old in good health and CMV-seronegative. The CDR3 sequence is CAWSGQGINEKLFF. CDR3 DNA: TGTGCCTGGAGTGGACAGGGAATTAATGAAAAACTGTTTTTT.